One T cell receptor beta chain is described in this entry. Its antigen is unidentified. This sample is part of a study of cytomegalovirus exposure and HLA in healthy donors. Study as a whole: Findings of an earlier analysis included around 120 million unique TCR beta sequences from 190 million or so T cells.

Primers included in the PCR were 60 Vbeta and 13 Jbeta primers. Produced via immunoSEQ multiplex PCR; TCRdb's table is partial and in-frame only. The table records fewer than 90,000 clones, more than 70% of them present only once. Study findings and constraints: There were three CMV-associated chains whose specificity for CMV antigens was confirmed in vitro. HLA-A and HLA-B allele assignments for most subjects were reportedly predicted accurately using TCR beta sequences.

With V trimmed by 4 bases and J by 4 bases, 7 bases remained unmatched. From germline, CDR1 is SGHNT and CDR2 YYREEE (reference sequence). The CDR3 is 14 amino acids. Sequencing was performed on PBMCs. The source of this sequence is a male donor in good health and CMV-seropositive. This chain joins TRBV5-4 and TRBJ2-7; 8 positions match TRBD2. CDR3 in DNA: TGTGCCAGCAGCGCCACTAGCGGCGAATACGAGCAGTACTTC. Its protein is CASSATSGEYEQYF. Combining the CDR3 with reference TRBV5-4 and TRBJ2-7 gives the whole variable domain ETGVTQSPTHLIKTRGQQVTLRCSSQSGHNTVSWYQQALGQGPQFIFQYYREEENGRGNFPPRFSGLQFPNYSSELNVNALELDDSALYLCASSATSGEYEQYFGPGTRLTVT.